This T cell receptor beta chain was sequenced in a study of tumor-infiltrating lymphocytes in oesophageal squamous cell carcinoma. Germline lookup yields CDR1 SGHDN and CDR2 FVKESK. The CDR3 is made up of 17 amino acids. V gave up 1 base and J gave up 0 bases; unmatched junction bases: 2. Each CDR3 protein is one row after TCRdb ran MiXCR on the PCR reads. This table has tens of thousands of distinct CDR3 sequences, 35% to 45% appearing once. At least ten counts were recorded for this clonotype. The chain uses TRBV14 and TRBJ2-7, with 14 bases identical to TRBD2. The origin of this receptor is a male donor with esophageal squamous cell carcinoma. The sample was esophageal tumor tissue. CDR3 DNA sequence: TGTGCCAGCAGCCAAGCTGGGACTAGCGGGAGCTCCTACGAGCAGTACTTC. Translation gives CASSQAGTSGSSYEQYF. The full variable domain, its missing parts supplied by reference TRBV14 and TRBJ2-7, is EAGVTQFPSHSVIEKGQTVTLRCDPISGHDNLYWYRRVMGKEIKFLLHFVKESKQDESGMPNNRFLAERTGGTYSTLKVQPAELEDSGVYFCASSQAGTSGSSYEQYFGPGTRLTVT.